This T cell receptor (beta chain) was profiled in a study of shared clonotypes between healthy human individuals. In the study overall: Per donor, three plates held CD4 naive cells, three held CD4 memory, two held CD8 naive and one held CD8 memory.

Germline trimming cut 5 bases from V and 6 bases from J; bases unmatched to any gene: 1. The germline gives CDR1 ENHRY, CDR2 SYGVKD. The length of the CDR3 is 12 residues. Comment on this clone: Antigen: not known.

Sequencing used immunoSEQ multiplex PCR; TCRdb keeps in-frame clones, though not all of them. The data hold some 790,000 clones, with roughly 72% observed a single time. General study findings and limits: Non-shared clonotypes had lower generation probabilities than those shared by all four donors. Collection of samples was limited to blood; tissue repertoires likely differ.

A CD45RA+ naive subset and a CD45RA-negative memory subset were split from CD4+ cells. This TCR was sampled from a woman between 25 and 40 years old in good health. Material: memory CD4+ T cells sorted from blood. As to subset: CD45RA-negative fraction. The chain carries TRBV10-3 and TRBJ2-1; 7 bases are shared with TRBD2. CDR3 protein: CAISWTSNEQFF. The DNA for the CDR3 is TGTGCCATCAGTTGGACTAGCAATGAGCAGTTCTTC.